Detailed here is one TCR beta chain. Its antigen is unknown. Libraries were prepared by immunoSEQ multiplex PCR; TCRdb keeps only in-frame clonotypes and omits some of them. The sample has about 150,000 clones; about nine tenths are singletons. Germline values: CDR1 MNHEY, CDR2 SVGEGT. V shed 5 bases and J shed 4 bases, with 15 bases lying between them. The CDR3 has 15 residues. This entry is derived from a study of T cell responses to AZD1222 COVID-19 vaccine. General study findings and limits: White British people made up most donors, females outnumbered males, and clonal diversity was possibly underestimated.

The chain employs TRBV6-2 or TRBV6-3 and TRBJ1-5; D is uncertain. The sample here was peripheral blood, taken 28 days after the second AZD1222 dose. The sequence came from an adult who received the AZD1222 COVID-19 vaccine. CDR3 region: CASSHSPRGNQPQHF. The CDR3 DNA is TGTGCCAGCAGTCACAGTCCTCGGGGTAATCAGCCCCAGCATTTT.